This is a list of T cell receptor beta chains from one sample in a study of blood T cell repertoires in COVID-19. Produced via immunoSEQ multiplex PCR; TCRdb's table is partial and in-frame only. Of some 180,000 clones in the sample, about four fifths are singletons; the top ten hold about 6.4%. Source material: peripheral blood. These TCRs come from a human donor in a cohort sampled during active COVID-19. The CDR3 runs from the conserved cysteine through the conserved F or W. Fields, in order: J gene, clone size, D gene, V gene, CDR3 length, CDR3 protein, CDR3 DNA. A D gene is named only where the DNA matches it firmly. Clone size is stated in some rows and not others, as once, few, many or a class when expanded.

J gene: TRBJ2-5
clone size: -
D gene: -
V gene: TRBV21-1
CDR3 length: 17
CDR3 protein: CASSKGSSGGGRETQYF
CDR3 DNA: TGTGCCAGCAGCAAAGGGAGTAGCGGGGGGGGTAGAGAGACCCAGTACTTC

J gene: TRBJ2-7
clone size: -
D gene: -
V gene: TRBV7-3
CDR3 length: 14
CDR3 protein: CASSLTGATGQQYF
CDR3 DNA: TGTGCCAGCAGCTTAACGGGGGCTACAGGGCAGCAGTACTTC

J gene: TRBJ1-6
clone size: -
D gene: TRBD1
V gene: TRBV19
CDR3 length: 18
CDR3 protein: CASSLRGGQSSYNSPLHF
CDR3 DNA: TGTGCCAGTAGTCTCCGGGGGGGACAGAGCTCCTATAATTCACCCCTCCACTTT

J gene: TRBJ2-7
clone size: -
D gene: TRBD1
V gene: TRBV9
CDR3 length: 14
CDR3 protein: CASSPGQGPYEQYF
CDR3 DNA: TGTGCCAGCAGCCCCGGACAGGGACCCTACGAGCAGTACTTC

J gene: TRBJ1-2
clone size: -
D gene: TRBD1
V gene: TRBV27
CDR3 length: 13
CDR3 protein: CASSVDRGLSYTF
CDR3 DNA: TGTGCCAGCAGTGTTGACAGGGGCCTAAGCTACACCTTC

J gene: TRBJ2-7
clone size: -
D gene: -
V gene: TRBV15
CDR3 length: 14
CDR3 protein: CATSRDDRHYEQYF
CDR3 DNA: TGTGCCACCAGCAGGGATGACAGGCACTACGAGCAGTACTTC

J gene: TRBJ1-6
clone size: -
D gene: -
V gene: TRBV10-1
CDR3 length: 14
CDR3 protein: CANRNRVGDAPLHF
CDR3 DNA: TGCGCCAACCGGAACAGGGTCGGAGATGCACCCCTCCACTTT

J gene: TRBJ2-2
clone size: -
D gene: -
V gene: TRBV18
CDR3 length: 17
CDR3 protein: CASSPLRQSANTGELFF
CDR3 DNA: TGTGCCAGCTCACCATTGAGACAGTCCGCGAACACCGGGGAGCTGTTTTTT

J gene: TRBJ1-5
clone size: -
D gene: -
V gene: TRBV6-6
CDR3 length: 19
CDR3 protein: CASSWRQGGANAGNQPQHF
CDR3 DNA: TGTGCCAGCAGCTGGAGGCAGGGAGGGGCTAATGCGGGCAATCAGCCCCAGCATTTT

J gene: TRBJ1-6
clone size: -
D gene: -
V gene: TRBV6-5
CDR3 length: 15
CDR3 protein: CASCQGGPYNSPLHF
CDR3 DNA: TGTGCCAGCTGCCAAGGCGGGCCCTATAATTCACCCCTCCACTTT

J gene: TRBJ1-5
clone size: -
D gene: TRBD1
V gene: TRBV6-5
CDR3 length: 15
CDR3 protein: CASTLTGTGNQPQHF
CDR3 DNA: TGTGCCAGCACCTTGACAGGGACGGGTAATCAGCCCCAGCATTTT

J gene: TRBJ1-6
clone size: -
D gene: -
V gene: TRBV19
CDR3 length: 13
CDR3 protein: CASSERDNSPLHF
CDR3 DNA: TGTGCCAGCTCTGAGAGGGATAATTCACCCCTCCACTTT

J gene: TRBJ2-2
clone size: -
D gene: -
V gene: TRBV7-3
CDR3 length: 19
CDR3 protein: CASSLKTRGVYERTGELFF
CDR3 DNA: TGTGCCAGCAGCTTAAAGACAAGGGGCGTCTACGAACGGACCGGGGAGCTGTTTTTT

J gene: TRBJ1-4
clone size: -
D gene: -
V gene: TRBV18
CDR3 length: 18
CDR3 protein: CASSPQTLTAGVNEKLFF
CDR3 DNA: TGTGCCAGCTCACCACAAACGTTGACGGCAGGCGTTAATGAAAAACTGTTTTTT

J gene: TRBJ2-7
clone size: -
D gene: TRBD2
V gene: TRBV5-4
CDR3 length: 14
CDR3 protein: CASSLKRGGFEQYF
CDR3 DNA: TGTGCCAGCAGCTTGAAACGGGGGGGCTTTGAGCAGTACTTC

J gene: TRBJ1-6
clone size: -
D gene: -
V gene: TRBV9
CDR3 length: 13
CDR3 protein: CASSVAADSSLHF
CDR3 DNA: TGTGCCAGCAGCGTAGCGGCAGACTCGTCCCTCCACTTT

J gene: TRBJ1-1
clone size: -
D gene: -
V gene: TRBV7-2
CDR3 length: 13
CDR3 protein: CASSPNRNTEAFF
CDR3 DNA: TGTGCCAGCAGCCCGAACAGGAACACTGAAGCTTTCTTT

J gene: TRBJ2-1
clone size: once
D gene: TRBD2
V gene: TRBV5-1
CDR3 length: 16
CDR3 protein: CASSLLASGGDNEQFF
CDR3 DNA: TGCGCCAGCAGCTTACTAGCTAGCGGGGGTGACAATGAGCAGTTCTTC

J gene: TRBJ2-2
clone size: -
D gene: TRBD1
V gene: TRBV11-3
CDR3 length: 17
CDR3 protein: CASSLDLRQGNTGELFF
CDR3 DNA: TGTGCCAGCAGCTTAGACCTAAGACAGGGGAACACCGGGGAGCTGTTTTTT

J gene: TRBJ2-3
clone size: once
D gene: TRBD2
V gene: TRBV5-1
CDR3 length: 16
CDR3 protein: CASSFLAGERTDTQYF
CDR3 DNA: TGCGCCAGCAGTTTTTTAGCGGGGGAGCGCACAGATACGCAGTATTTT

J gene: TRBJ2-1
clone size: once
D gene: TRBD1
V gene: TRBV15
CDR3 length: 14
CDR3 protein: CATSRDPGQMVQFF
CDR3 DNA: TGTGCCACCAGCAGAGATCCGGGACAGATGGTCCAGTTCTTC

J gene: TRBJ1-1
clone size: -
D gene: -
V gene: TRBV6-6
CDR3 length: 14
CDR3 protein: CASRWNSLNTEAFF
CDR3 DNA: TGTGCCAGCCGGTGGAACAGCTTGAACACTGAAGCTTTCTTT

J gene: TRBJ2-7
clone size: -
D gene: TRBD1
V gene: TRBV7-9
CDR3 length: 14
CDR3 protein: CASSLAGTDYEQYF
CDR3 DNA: TGTGCCAGCAGCTTAGCAGGGACAGACTACGAGCAGTACTTC

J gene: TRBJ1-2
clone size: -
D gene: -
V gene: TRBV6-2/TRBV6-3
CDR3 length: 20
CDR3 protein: CASSNPRYGSQGTTNYGYTF
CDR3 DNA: TGTGCCAGCAGTAACCCTAGATATGGTTCCCAGGGGACTACTAACTATGGCTACACCTTC

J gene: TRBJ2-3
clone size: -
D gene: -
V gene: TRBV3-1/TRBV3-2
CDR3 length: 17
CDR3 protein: CASSQDTGLSLRDTQYF
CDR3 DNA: TGTGCCAGCAGCCAAGATACAGGCCTTTCGTTGAGGGATACGCAGTATTTT

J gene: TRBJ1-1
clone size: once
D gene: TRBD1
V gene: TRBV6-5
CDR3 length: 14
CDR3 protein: CASERWDRNTEAFF
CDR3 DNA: TGTGCCAGCGAAAGGTGGGACAGAAACACTGAAGCTTTCTTT

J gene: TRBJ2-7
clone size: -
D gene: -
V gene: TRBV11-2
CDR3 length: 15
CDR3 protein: CASSLEGSPSYEQYF
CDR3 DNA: TGTGCCAGCAGCTTAGAGGGCAGTCCGTCCTACGAGCAGTACTTC